Listed below are T cell receptor beta chains from one sample, sequenced in a study of type 1 and type 2 diabetes patients. A single record per CDR3 protein comes from TCRdb applying MiXCR to the multiplex PCR reads. The table records about 290,000 distinct CDR3 sequences, 47% of them present only once. Material: peripheral blood mononuclear cells (PBMCs). The receptors shown here come from a man between 18 and 35 years old with type 2 diabetes. CDR3s include the opening cysteine and the closing phenylalanine or tryptophan. D genes are given only for firm matches. The listing skips clone size in some rows; elsewhere it reads once, few, many or a size class.

many	TRBV13	TRBJ2-5	TRBD2	CASSWRDYKGETQYF	TGTGCCAGCAGCTGGAGGGACTACAAAGGAGAGACCCAGTACTTC
many	TRBV2	TRBJ1-1	NA	CASSEFPQGAGTEAFF	TGTGCCAGCAGTGAATTTCCCCAGGGTGCGGGGACTGAAGCTTTCTTT
NA	TRBV6-6	TRBJ2-7	TRBD2	CASSRGAGDSYEQYF	TGTGCCAGCAGCCGAGGAGCGGGGGACTCCTACGAGCAGTACTTC
few	TRBV5-1	TRBJ2-1	NA	CASSMDRGFF	TGCGCCAGCAGCATGGACCGGGGGTTCTTC
NA	TRBV19	TRBJ2-5	NA	CASSPWVGLGETQYF	TGTGCCAGTAGTCCATGGGTGGGGCTCGGGGAGACCCAGTACTTC
NA	TRBV20-1	TRBJ2-7	TRBD2	CSATIAGEQYF	TGCAGTGCTACTATAGCGGGGGAGCAGTACTTC
NA	TRBV2	TRBJ2-7	TRBD1	CASSAGTANSYEQYF	TGTGCCAGCAGTGCGGGGACAGCTAACTCCTACGAGCAGTACTTC
NA	TRBV13	TRBJ1-1	TRBD1	CASSKRTGEATEAFF	TGTGCCAGCAGTAAAAGGACAGGGGAAGCCACTGAAGCTTTCTTT
few	TRBV20-1	TRBJ2-7	TRBD1	CSAPLGQGASYEQYF	TGCAGTGCTCCTTTAGGACAGGGAGCGTCCTACGAGCAGTACTTC
NA	TRBV25-1	TRBJ1-1	NA	CASSPSGVSNTEAFF	TGTGCCAGCAGCCCATCGGGAGTCTCGAACACTGAAGCTTTCTTC
NA	TRBV19	TRBJ1-5	NA	CASSRQDDQPQHF	TGTGCCAGTAGTCGACAGGACGATCAGCCCCAGCATTTT
NA	TRBV6-6	TRBJ2-7	NA	CASRGALSSYEQYF	TGTGCCAGCAGGGGAGCGTTGAGCTCCTACGAGCAGTACTTC
NA	TRBV19	TRBJ2-3	NA	CASSPNRVLADTQYF	TGTGCCAGTAGTCCAAACAGGGTTTTGGCAGATACGCAGTATTTT
NA	TRBV4-3	TRBJ1-1	NA	CASSQLSEGGTEAFF	TGCGCCAGCAGCCAACTCTCGGAGGGGGGGACTGAAGCTTTCTTT
NA	TRBV30	TRBJ1-1	NA	CASTAYEGTNTEAFF	TGTGCCAGTACTGCCTATGAGGGAACGAACACTGAAGCTTTCTTT
NA	TRBV7-4	TRBJ2-7	NA	CASSVGAVIYEQYF	TGTGCCAGCAGCGTAGGGGCAGTGATCTACGAGCAGTACTTC
NA	TRBV12-3/TRBV12-4	TRBJ2-7	NA	CASSPSPRGYGHEQYF	TGTGCCAGCTCACCTTCCCCTCGAGGGTACGGCCACGAGCAGTACTTC
NA	TRBV7-2	TRBJ2-7	NA	CASSLGQEVYEQYF	TGTGCCAGCAGCTTAGGGCAGGAGGTATACGAGCAGTACTTC
NA	TRBV12-3/TRBV12-4	TRBJ2-7	TRBD1	CASSLGGQIHEQYF	TGTGCCAGCAGTTTAGGGGGACAGATTCACGAGCAGTACTTC
few	TRBV12-5	TRBJ2-3	NA	CASGLLGGGRRNTQYF	TGTGCTAGTGGTCTTTTAGGTGGGGGACGCAGGAATACGCAGTATTTT
NA	TRBV5-1	TRBJ1-1	TRBD1	CASSLYGTGSNTEAFF	TGCGCCAGCAGCCTCTACGGGACAGGGAGCAACACTGAAGCTTTCTTT
NA	TRBV25-1	TRBJ1-3	NA	CASSGTVGNTVYF	TGTGCCAGCAGTGGGACAGTTGGAAACACCGTATATTTT
few	TRBV7-9	TRBJ2-7	TRBD1	CASSLGRGPQVYEQYF	TGTGCCAGCAGCTTAGGCAGGGGGCCGCAAGTCTACGAGCAGTACTTC
few	TRBV20-1	TRBJ2-7	TRBD2	CSALLAGEGEQYF	TGCAGTGCTCTGCTAGCGGGAGAGGGTGAGCAGTACTTC
NA	TRBV20-1	TRBJ1-1	NA	CSATGSMNTEAFF	TGCAGTGCTACTGGATCTATGAACACTGAAGCTTTCTTT
many	TRBV25-1	TRBJ2-5	TRBD2	CASSAGGYQETQYF	TGTGCCAGCAGTGCGGGAGGATACCAAGAGACCCAGTACTTC
few	TRBV19	TRBJ1-4	NA	CASSPDRLENEKLFF	TGTGCCAGTAGTCCTGACAGGCTAGAGAATGAAAAACTGTTTTTT
NA	TRBV27	TRBJ2-7	NA	CASSLSGEYEQYF	TGTGCCAGCAGTTTATCGGGGGAATACGAGCAGTACTTC